Below, 25 T cell receptor beta chains from the same sample are listed, as sequenced in a study of T cell responses to AZD1222 COVID-19 vaccine. This table comes from immunoSEQ multiplex PCR, and its TCRdb copy is limited to in-frame clones, with some not included. The sample has around 150,000 clones; 90% to 95% are singletons. Sequenced material: peripheral blood, taken on day 0 of AZD1222 vaccination. These receptors came from an adult in good health.

This clone was seen just once. Written as DNA, the CDR3 is TGCGCCAGCACCCTCCCGGGACAGCAAAAACTGTTTTTT. It encodes CASTLPGQQKLFF. This chain connects TRBV10-2 to TRBJ1-4; 7 bases are a match to TRBD1. Germline values: CDR1 WSHSY, CDR2 SAAADI. V lost 7 bases, J lost 9 bases, and 8 bases stayed unmatched. The CDR3 is 13 residues long.

V is TRBV3-1 (or the pseudogene TRBV3-2) and J is TRBJ2-7; D possibly uses TRBD1 or TRBD2 (5 bases each). The germline V and J ends were trimmed by 4 bases and 3 bases, with 13 bases remaining between them. CDR1 LGHDT and CDR2 YNNKEL come from the germline V gene (reference sequence). The CDR3 loop spans 14 amino acids. CDR3 sequence reads: CASSLRDDGYEQYF. The CDR3, as DNA: TGTGCCAGCAGCCTCCGGGACGATGGCTACGAGCAGTACTTC.

CDR3 protein: CAISDFGGRPNYGYTF. DNA of the CDR3: TGTGCCATCAGTGACTTCGGAGGGCGTCCTAACTATGGCTACACCTTC. The chain carries TRBV10-3 and TRBJ1-2; no clear D. This CDR3 comprises 16 residues. V was cut by 3 bases and J by 0 bases, with 14 bases left in between. CDR1 and CDR2 (germline): ENHRY, SYGVKD.

The genes are TRBV11-2 and TRBJ1-4; 8 nucleotides agree with TRBD1. CDR1 is SGHAT, CDR2 FQNNGV, per germline. V was pared by 0 bases and J by 6 bases, with 3 bases of the junction left unmatched. The CDR3 has 15 amino acids. The CDR3 sequence: CASSLERTGYEKLFF. Here the CDR3 DNA reads TGTGCCAGCAGCTTAGAACGGACAGGGTATGAAAAACTGTTTTTT.

This chain's CDR3 is CASSQAGQVLAGELFF. The CDR3 DNA follows: TGTGCCAGCAGCCAAGCCGGACAGGTATTGGCCGGGGAGCTGTTTTTT. This chain uses TRBV3-1 (or the pseudogene TRBV3-2) with TRBJ2-2; 7 bases are shared with TRBD1. The CDR3 runs 16 residues. J lost 6 bases, V lost 1 base, and 8 bases had no gene match. Germline CDR1 is LGHDT and CDR2 is YNNKEL (reference sequence).

The chain carries TRBV5-8 and TRBJ2-3; TRBD1 is a possible D gene (6 bases). Germline V gene data show CDR1 as SGHTS and CDR2 as YDEGEE. Trimming pared 0 bases from V and 4 bases from J, leaving 12 bases between. The CDR3 has 15 residues. The CDR3 DNA sequence: TGTGCCAGCAGCTTGGGGACAGACCTTTCAGATACGCAGTATTTT. Translating it yields CASSLGTDLSDTQYF. Drawing the rest from reference TRBV5-8 and TRBJ2-3, the complete variable domain is EAGVTQSPTHLIKTRGQQATLRCSPISGHTSVYWYQQALGLGLQFLLWYDEGEERNRGNFPPRFSGRQFPNYSSELNVNALELEDSALYLCASSLGTDLSDTQYFGPGTRLTVL.

The chain is built from TRBV7-9 and TRBJ2-1; D gene uncertain. Trimming removed 5 bases at V and 6 bases at J, with 11 bases between. CDR1 is SEHNR, CDR2 FQNEAQ, per germline (reference sequence). The CDR3 covers 13 residues. The CDR3 reads CASSPVRPNEQFF. The CDR3 DNA reads TGTGCCAGCAGCCCGGTGAGGCCCAATGAGCAGTTCTTC.

The chain uses TRBV5-8 and TRBJ2-3; no definite D call. Germline V gene data show CDR1 as SGHTS and CDR2 as YDEGEE. V was cut by 7 bases and J by 2 bases, with 20 bases left in between. This CDR3 region has 16 residues. The CDR3 here is CASALTRGTPTDTQYF. For the CDR3, the DNA is TGTGCCAGCGCCCTAACCAGAGGAACCCCCACAGATACGCAGTATTTT.

The chain has TRBV7-9 and TRBJ2-6, with TRBD1 identical over 8 bases. CDR3 length: 17 residues. The ends lost 5 bases at V and 0 bases at J; junction bases unmatched: 6. Germline loops: CDR1 SEHNR, CDR2 FQNEAQ (reference sequence). The CDR3 DNA sequence: TGTGCCAGCAGCCCTAACAGGGGGAACTCTGGGGCCAACGTCCTGACTTTC. It translates to CASSPNRGNSGANVLTF.

The chain combines TRBV28 with TRBJ2-4; D gene ambiguous. V dropped 3 bases and J dropped 0 bases, with 12 bases sitting between them. The length of the CDR3 is 16 residues. Per germline, CDR1 MDHEN and CDR2 SYDVKM. The CDR3 is CASSFGGVLAKNIQYF. As DNA, the CDR3 is TGTGCCAGCAGTTTCGGTGGAGTTCTAGCCAAAAACATTCAGTACTTC.

The V call is TRBV14, the J call TRBJ2-1, with D hard to call. Trimming left V 1 base short and J 7 bases short, with 20 bases between. The CDR3 length is 17 residues. The V gene's germline CDR1 is SGHDN and CDR2 FVKESK. In nucleotides, the CDR3 is TGTGCCAGCAGCCAAGGGGTGCTTAGGAGCTATGGAAATGAGCAGTTCTTC. It specifies CASSQGVLRSYGNEQFF. Combining the CDR3 with reference TRBV14 and TRBJ2-1 gives the whole variable domain EAGVTQFPSHSVIEKGQTVTLRCDPISGHDNLYWYRRVMGKEIKFLLHFVKESKQDESGMPNNRFLAERTGGTYSTLKVQPAELEDSGVYFCASSQGVLRSYGNEQFFGPGTRLTVL.

The V and J genes are TRBV24-1 and TRBJ1-1; 7 positions agree with TRBD1. V gave up 1 base and J gave up 0 bases; unmatched junction bases: 4. CDR1 and CDR2 from the germline V gene are KGHDR and SFDVKD. The CDR3 runs to 16 residues. As DNA, the CDR3 is TGTGCCACCAGTGATTTCCAGGGGGGTATGAACACTGAAGCTTTCTTT. Residues: CATSDFQGGMNTEAFF.

CDR3 sequence (DNA): TGTGCCAGCAGCCCGGGGGGGACTAGCGGGATAGGGGAGCAGTTCTTC. This codes for CASSPGGTSGIGEQFF. V and J are TRBV9 and TRBJ2-1; 13 bases are shared with TRBD2. The CDR3 has 16 residues. The trim removed 4 bases at V and 10 bases at J, leaving 11 bases unmatched. Germline-derived CDR1 and CDR2 are SGDLS and YYNGEE.

The count of this clone is one. The V call is TRBV19, the J call TRBJ2-7; weak D call: TRBD2 (6 bases). The CDR3 is made up of 13 amino acids. The germline CDR1 and CDR2 sequences are LNHDA and SQIVND (reference sequence). The V end was cut by 3 bases, the J end by 3 bases, with 9 bases between. The CDR3 loop is CASSIRLGYEQYF. CDR3 bases: TGTGCCAGTAGTATCCGACTAGGCTACGAGCAGTACTTC.

This rearrangement joins TRBV7-3 to TRBJ2-2; 8 bases are shared with TRBD1. Germline loops: CDR1 SGHTA, CDR2 FQGTGA. CDR3 length: 17 residues. V lost 4 bases, J lost 3 bases, and 10 bases stayed unmatched. The CDR3 DNA follows: TGTGCCAGCAGCTCTTGGACAGGGCAAATTGACACCGGGGAGCTGTTTTTT. This translates into CASSSWTGQIDTGELFF.

V gene TRBV7-2 combines with J gene TRBJ1-6; a weak D match, TRBD1 (5 bases). The CDR3 runs 15 residues. The germline CDR1 and CDR2 sequences are SGHTA and FQGNSA. Trimming stripped 1 base from V and 10 bases from J, with 14 bases between. CDR3 bases: TGTGCCAGCAGCTTAGTTCAGGGTCTGGAGTCACCCCTCCACTTT. It encodes CASSLVQGLESPLHF.

The chain is built from TRBV4-3 and TRBJ2-7; possibly TRBD1 for D (6 bases). Germline V gene sequence: CDR1 LGHNA, CDR2 YSLEER. Trimming removed 0 bases at V and 1 base at J, with 10 bases between. The CDR3 loop spans 15 amino acids. The CDR3 sequence: CASSQEWDTSYEQYF. Written as DNA, the CDR3 is TGCGCCAGCAGCCAAGAGTGGGACACATCCTACGAGCAGTACTTC.

The CDR3 region is CATSRATHSGNTIYF. CDR3 in DNA: TGTGCCACCAGCAGAGCGACCCACTCTGGAAACACCATATATTTT. The rearrangement uses TRBV15 and TRBJ1-3; D not certain. The CDR3 contains 15 residues. Per germline, CDR1 LNHNV and CDR2 YYDKDF (reference sequence). V lost 1 base, J lost 0 bases, and 7 bases lay in between.

This clone was counted between two and nine times. J is TRBJ1-1 and V is TRBV13; D unresolved. This CDR3 region has 13 residues. V lost 8 bases and J lost 0, with 10 bases in between. The germline gives CDR1 PRHDT, CDR2 FYEKMQ (reference sequence). CDR3 nucleotides: TGTGCCAGCGCGGGAGACATGAACACTGAAGCTTTCTTT. This sequence encodes CASAGDMNTEAFF.

The rearrangement uses TRBV5-1 and TRBJ2-7; unclear D gene. The CDR3 runs to 14 residues. V dropped 3 bases and J dropped 4 bases, with 14 bases sitting between them. Germline CDR1 reads SGHRS; CDR2 reads YFSETQ. Written as DNA, the CDR3 is TGCGCCAGCAGCTCCTTGAAGGGATCATACGAGCAGTACTTC. Its translation: CASSSLKGSYEQYF.

The chain recombines TRBV7-9 with TRBJ1-2, with TRBD1 identical over 7 bases. The CDR3 totals 14 residues. CDR1 and CDR2 from the germline V gene are SEHNR and FQNEAQ (reference sequence). The trim removed 1 base at V and 14 bases at J, leaving 13 bases unmatched. CDR3 sequence reads: CASSLEGEGAPLTF. In nucleotides, the CDR3 is TGTGCCAGCAGCTTAGAAGGGGAGGGGGCGCCGTTGACCTTC.

The gene calls are TRBV11-2 and TRBJ2-2, with TRBD2 matching 11 bases. With V trimmed by 5 bases and J by 2 bases, 4 bases remained unmatched. CDR1 SGHAT and CDR2 FQNNGV come from the germline V gene. This CDR3 comprises 16 residues. CDR3 protein: CASSLSGRDNTGELFF. In nucleotides, the CDR3 is TGTGCCAGCAGCCTTAGCGGGAGGGACAACACCGGGGAGCTGTTTTTT.

CDR3 coding DNA: TGTGCCACCACTAGCGATGGGGGCACAGATACGCAGTATTTT. It specifies CATTSDGGTDTQYF. V gene TRBV24-1 combines with J gene TRBJ2-3, with D perhaps TRBD2 (6 bases). The CDR3 has 14 amino acids. Germline-derived CDR1 and CDR2 are KGHDR and SFDVKD. V was clipped by 8 bases and J by 1 base, with 12 bases between them.

V usage is TRBV18 and J usage is TRBJ2-6; D is ambiguous. The CDR3 has 14 residues. Trimming removed 0 bases at V and 4 bases at J, with 4 bases between. The germline V gene has CDR1 KGHSH and CDR2 LQKENI. This CDR3 reads CASSPPRGANVLTF. The CDR3 coding sequence is TGTGCCAGCTCACCACCGAGAGGGGCCAACGTCCTGACTTTC. Filled out from reference TRBV18 and TRBJ2-6, the complete variable domain reads NAGVMQNPRHLVRRRGQEARLRCSPMKGHSHVYWYRQLPEEGLKFMVYLQKENIIDESGMPKERFSAEFPKEGPSILRIQQVVRGDSAAYFCASSPPRGANVLTFGAGSRLTVL.

The V and J genes are TRBV6-6 and TRBJ2-2, with a possible D match to TRBD1 (5 bases). The germline CDR1 and CDR2 sequences are MNHNY and SVGAGI (reference sequence). Trimming cost V 7 bases and J 3 bases, with 9 bases left between them. This CDR3 is built from 13 residues. For the CDR3, the DNA is TGTGCCAGCACCGACAGAGACACCGGGGAGCTGTTTTTT. Translation: CASTDRDTGELFF.